Detailed here is one T cell receptor (beta chain). The antigen is not known. The naive gate required viable CD3+CD4+ or CD3+CD8+ cells with CCR7+CD45RA+CD45RO-CD95-CD27+CD28+ phenotype. The related graft donor's blood sample was taken on the day of bone marrow donation. This entry comes from a study of T cells after posttransplantation cyclophosphamide. General observations from the study: Recipient CMV seropositivity and CMV reactivation strongly tracked TRB clonality. Tissue-infiltrating T cells from skin or gut overlapped little with blood T cells. Later blood repertoires were often dominated by clones from the donor CD8+ memory compartment.

Trimming cost V 6 bases and J 8 bases; bases outside gene matches: 5. CDR1 and CDR2 (germline): SNHLY, FYNNEI. This CDR3 is 15 amino acids long. Only in-frame clones appear in the TCRdb table, and some are missing; sequencing was by immunoSEQ multiplex PCR. The sample includes fewer than 20,000 clones, around 95% of them seen just once. The chain recombines TRBV2 with TRBJ2-1; 15 bases line up with TRBD2. The TCR sequence derives from a woman aged 50 to 65 in good health and a related stem cell transplant donor. The source material was naive CD4+ T cells sorted from blood. DNA for the CDR3: TGTGCCAGCAGCGCTGGACTAGCGGGAGGGCATGAGCAGTTCTTC. This gives the protein CASSAGLAGGHEQFF.